A selection of T cell receptor beta chains follows, all from one sample in a study of post-analysis software for immune sequencing data. One entry per CDR3 protein, called by TCRdb with MiXCR from the PCR reads. The sample holds some 690,000 distinct CDR3 sequences, roughly three fifths seen once. The sequenced sample was blood. Every receptor here comes from a girl aged 2 to 9 with multiple sclerosis. The CDR3 runs from the conserved cysteine through the conserved F or W. The order of the fields is V gene, clone size, J gene, D gene, CDR3 protein, CDR3 DNA. A D gene is named only where the DNA matches it firmly. Clone size is shown for a subset of rows, as once, few, many or a class of expanded clone.

>TRBV29-1|-|TRBJ2-5|-
CSVEGRVRETQYF
TGCAGCGTTGAAGGTAGGGTCCGTGAGACCCAGTACTTC
>TRBV4-3|-|TRBJ2-1|-
CASSRLPGARQFF
TGCGCCAGCAGCCGCCTACCGGGGGCGCGGCAGTTCTTC
>TRBV6-5|few|TRBJ1-1|-
CASSYSNHGEETEAFF
TGTGCCAGCAGTTACTCGAATCACGGTGAGGAGACTGAAGCTTTCTTT
>TRBV10-3|few|TRBJ2-1|TRBD1
CAIGTGERNEQFF
TGTGCCATCGGGACAGGGGAACGAAATGAGCAGTTCTTC
>TRBV29-1|-|TRBJ2-7|TRBD1
CSGGTGVGYEQYF
TGCAGCGGAGGGACAGGGGTAGGGTACGAGCAGTACTTC
>TRBV24-1|once|TRBJ2-1|-
CATSETPGIEQFF
TGTGCCACCAGTGAAACTCCAGGGATCGAGCAGTTCTTC
>TRBV12-3/TRBV12-4|-|TRBJ2-3|TRBD2
CASSFSRSGRDTQYF
TGTGCCAGCAGTTTCTCACGTAGCGGGAGGGATACGCAGTATTTT
>TRBV2|-|TRBJ2-5|TRBD2
CASNGTSGGKQETQYF
TGTGCCAGCAACGGGACTAGCGGGGGGAAGCAAGAGACCCAGTACTTC
>TRBV6-5|few|TRBJ2-7|TRBD2
CASSYGRPQQSYEQYF
TGTGCCAGCAGCTACGGGAGGCCCCAGCAGTCCTACGAGCAGTACTTC
>TRBV7-7|-|TRBJ2-5|-
CASSLGGGPRWETQYF
TGTGCCAGCAGCCTAGGAGGTGGCCCACGCTGGGAGACCCAGTACTTC
>TRBV10-3|-|TRBJ2-1|-
CATQGNNEQFF
TGTGCCACGCAGGGAAACAATGAGCAGTTCTTC
>TRBV28|-|TRBJ2-7|-
CASSLARAPSYEQYF
TGTGCCAGCAGTTTGGCCAGGGCCCCCTCCTACGAGCAGTACTTC
>TRBV2|few|TRBJ2-6|-
CASSEARGAGANVLTF
TGTGCCAGCAGTGAAGCGAGGGGGGCTGGGGCCAACGTCCTGACTTTC
>TRBV10-2|-|TRBJ2-7|-
CASKVGTPYEQYF
TGCGCCAGCAAGGTCGGCACCCCCTACGAGCAGTACTTC
>TRBV6-2/TRBV6-3|few|TRBJ1-6|-
CASSYGQYNSPLHF
TGTGCCAGCAGTTACGGACAGTACAATTCACCCCTCCACTTT
>TRBV4-3|-|TRBJ2-3|TRBD1
CASSQDSGTGIIPDTQYF
TGCGCCAGCAGCCAAGACTCTGGGACAGGGATAATCCCAGATACGCAGTATTTT
>TRBV12-3/TRBV12-4|-|TRBJ1-1|-
CASSLDSYTEAFF
TGTGCCAGCAGTTTGGACAGTTACACTGAAGCTTTCTTT
>TRBV12-3/TRBV12-4|-|TRBJ2-1|TRBD2
CASRGGLAGGRSYNEQFF
TGTGCCAGCAGGGGGGGACTAGCGGGGGGCCGCTCCTACAATGAGCAGTTCTTC
>TRBV7-2|-|TRBJ2-6|-
CASSLARGGWSSGANVLTF
TGTGCCAGCAGCTTAGCAAGAGGGGGGTGGAGCTCTGGGGCCAACGTCCTGACTTTC
>TRBV9|-|TRBJ2-1|-
CAGSVGPYNEQFF
TGTGCCGGCAGCGTAGGACCTTACAATGAGCAGTTCTTC
>TRBV5-1|-|TRBJ1-2|-
CASSLGTDTYGYTF
TGCGCCAGCAGCTTAGGGACGGATACCTATGGCTACACCTTC